The next 13 T cell receptor beta chains were all read from a single sample in a study of HIV-infected children after antiretroviral therapy interruption. A 3' RACE protocol on RNA, with unique molecular identifiers, produced the TCR library. MiXCR, applied by TCRdb to the 3' RACE reads, yields one record per CDR3 protein. The data contain about 89,000 distinct CDR3 sequences, about 6.9% of them seen just once; the ten biggest clones take up 1% to 1.3%. This sample's treatment: PENTA 11 planned treatment interruption arm or continuous ART arm. The sequencing here drew on CD45RA+ CD4+ T cells from PBMCs, pooled from several time points, taken from a donor given antiretroviral therapy, either interrupted or continuous. Subset specified: naive CD4+ CD45RA+ CD45RO- T cells. The receptors come from a pool of human donors with HIV.

This clonotype was counted at least ten times. The chain employs TRBV20-1 and TRBJ2-7, with 7 bases identical to TRBD2. Looked up from germline, CDR1 is DFQATT and CDR2 is SNEGSKA (reference sequence). V was pared by 3 bases and J by 1 base, with 6 bases of the junction left unmatched. The CDR3 consists of 14 residues. Here the CDR3 DNA reads TGCAGTGCTAGTCCTTCTAGCGGATCCTACGAGCAGTACTTC. Translating it yields CSASPSSGSYEQYF.

This clonotype was seen ten or more times. CDR3 loop: CASSPGWVAEQFF. The CDR3 region has the DNA TGTGCCAGCAGCCCGGGGTGGGTGGCAGAGCAGTTCTTC. The V call is TRBV7-3, the J call TRBJ2-1, with a weak D call TRBD2 (5 bases). This CDR3 comprises 13 residues. CDR1 is SGHTA, CDR2 FQGTGA, per germline. The V end lost 5 bases, the J end lost 10 bases, and 15 bases lay between the germline ends.

This clonotype has a count of ten or more. V and J are TRBV18 and TRBJ2-1; the D call may be TRBD1 or TRBD2 (6 bases each). The CDR3 loop spans 16 amino acids. Germline V gene sequence: CDR1 KGHSH, CDR2 LQKENI. The V end lost 3 bases, the J end lost 3 bases, and 15 bases lay between the germline ends. Here the CDR3 reads CASSPVGGRLYNEQFF. DNA of the CDR3: TGTGCCAGCTCACCGGTTGGGGGGCGCCTCTACAATGAGCAGTTCTTC.

The sample holds many counts of this clonotype. The rearrangement joins TRBV5-6 to TRBJ2-7; D not certain. Germline CDR1 and CDR2: SGHDT and YYEEEE. Trimming shortened V by 1 base and J by 6 bases, and 11 bases separated the two germline ends. This CDR3 has 13 residues. CDR3 sequence: CASSLSALSEQYF. DNA of the CDR3: TGTGCCAGCAGCTTGTCGGCCCTATCCGAGCAGTACTTC.

This clonotype was recorded many times. V and J are TRBV5-1 and TRBJ2-7; D is perhaps TRBD2 (6 bases). The germline V gene has CDR1 SGHRS and CDR2 YFSETQ. The CDR3 covers 13 residues. V was cut by 4 bases and J by 5 bases, with 13 bases left in between. The CDR3 is CASSPSGDNEQYF. In DNA, the CDR3 is TGCGCCAGCAGCCCATCGGGAGACAACGAGCAGTACTTC.

This chain joins TRBV5-1 and TRBJ2-5, with a weak D call TRBD1 (6 bases). The CDR3 length is 13 residues. CDR1 and CDR2 from the germline V gene are SGHRS and YFSETQ. Trimming removed 0 bases at V and 5 bases at J, with 8 bases between. The DNA of the CDR3 is TGCGCCAGCAGCTTGGGTCAGGGGGAGACCCAGTACTTC. It codes for CASSLGQGETQYF.

Many counts were recorded for this clonotype. The chain couples TRBV6-1 to TRBJ1-1; 7 nucleotides match TRBD1. The V gene end was trimmed by 4 bases and the J gene end by 13 bases; junction bases not matched to a gene: 12. CDR3 length: 13 residues. CDR1 is MNHNS and CDR2 is SASEGT in the germline V gene. The CDR3 region is CASSADTYGTDFF. CDR3 DNA: TGTGCCAGCAGTGCCGATACCTACGGGACAGATTTCTTT.

This clonotype was seen at least ten times. V and J are TRBV7-9 and TRBJ2-7, with TRBD1 matching over 7 bases. Germline V lookup: CDR1 SEHNR, CDR2 FQNEAQ (reference sequence). The CDR3 totals 15 residues. Trimming at V came to 0 bases and at J to 3 bases, leaving 5 bases not matched to a gene. CDR3 DNA: TGTGCCAGCAGCTTAGCTTCCGGGACAGACTACGAGCAGTACTTC. Its translation is CASSLASGTDYEQYF.

J is TRBJ2-5 and V is TRBV15; D is undetermined. Germline CDR1 is LNHNV and CDR2 is YYDKDF (reference sequence). Trimming left V 0 bases short and J 2 bases short, with 10 bases between. This CDR3 has 15 amino acids. The CDR3, as DNA: TGTGCCACCAGCAGAGATCAGACGGTACAAGAGACCCAGTACTTC. It encodes CATSRDQTVQETQYF.

This clonotype was seen a handful of times. The CDR3 nucleotides read TGTGCCAGTTCTAAGGAGGGTACGAGCAATCAGCCCCAGCATTTT. Its protein is CASSKEGTSNQPQHF. V is TRBV2 and J is TRBJ1-5; D is unclear. The V gene's germline CDR1 is SNHLY and CDR2 FYNNEI. V was cut by 9 bases and J by 1 base, with 16 bases left in between. This CDR3 is 15 amino acids long.

This clonotype was seen ten or more times. V is TRBV20-1 and J is TRBJ2-3; D not resolved. CDR3 length equals 12 residues. Germline assignment: CDR1 DFQATT and CDR2 SNEGSKA (reference sequence). V dropped 3 bases and J dropped 3 bases, with 7 bases sitting between them. This CDR3 is CSASPSTDTQYF. In DNA form, the CDR3 reads TGCAGTGCTAGCCCATCTACAGATACGCAGTATTTT.

This clonotype was counted at least ten times. This chain connects TRBV27 to TRBJ2-2, with D perhaps matching TRBD1 (6 bases). CDR3 length: 17 residues. The V end was cut by 5 bases, the J end by 0 bases, with 16 bases between. The germline V gene has CDR1 MNHEY and CDR2 SMNVEV (reference sequence). In DNA form, the CDR3 reads TGTGCCAGCAGTCTGCGAACCGACAGGTCGAACACCGGGGAGCTGTTTTTT. Amino acids: CASSLRTDRSNTGELFF.

This clonotype was recorded many times. The chain combines TRBV10-3 with TRBJ2-3; the D gene could be TRBD1 or TRBD2 (6 bases each). The CDR3 extends over 15 amino acids. V lost 2 bases and J lost 4, with 13 bases in between. CDR1 is ENHRY and CDR2 is SYGVKD in the germline V gene. This chain's CDR3 is CAISETGRRADTQYF. Written as DNA, the CDR3 is TGTGCCATCAGTGAGACAGGGAGGAGGGCAGATACGCAGTATTTT.